Listed below are T cell receptor beta chains from one sample, sequenced in a study of T cells in Graves' hyperthyroidism and ophthalmopathy. TCRdb re-called the multiplex PCR reads through MiXCR, storing one row per CDR3 protein. Of a few hundred thousand distinct CDR3 sequences listed, approximately 15% were seen once; the top ten hold over 15%. The sequenced material came from blood. The receptors were sampled from a woman younger than 30 with Graves' hyperthyroidism. CDR3s include the opening cysteine and the closing phenylalanine or tryptophan. Each record gives: clone size, D gene, V gene, J gene, CDR3 protein, CDR3 DNA. A D gene is named only where the DNA matches it firmly. Where a row states a size, it is once, few, many or the class of an expanded clone; other rows omit it.

size: -; D: TRBD1; V: TRBV7-3; J: TRBJ2-3; CDR3: CASSLHTGGPSTDTQYF; DNA: TGTGCCAGCAGCTTACATACAGGGGGACCCAGCACAGATACGCAGTATTTT
size: -; D: -; V: TRBV6-2/TRBV6-3; J: TRBJ2-3; CDR3: CASWQASTDTQYF; DNA: TGTGCCAGCTGGCAGGCCAGCACAGATACGCAGTATTTT
size: -; D: -; V: TRBV15; J: TRBJ1-2; CDR3: CATSRDPTIYNYGYTF; DNA: TGTGCCACCAGCAGAGATCCGACCATATATAACTATGGCTACACCTTC
size: many; D: -; V: TRBV3-1; J: TRBJ1-1; CDR3: CASSQVAGTEAFF; DNA: TGTGCCAGCAGCCAAGTAGCTGGGACTGAAGCTTTCTTT
size: few; D: TRBD2; V: TRBV20-1; J: TRBJ2-1; CDR3: CSAPRPGGGNSYNEQFF; DNA: TGCAGTGCTCCCCGGCCGGGGGGAGGCAACTCCTACAATGAGCAGTTCTTC
size: many; D: TRBD2; V: TRBV12-3/TRBV12-4; J: TRBJ2-3; CDR3: CASSLAGDLTDTQYF; DNA: TGTGCCAGCAGCCTAGCGGGAGACCTTACAGATACGCAGTATTTT
size: few; D: TRBD2; V: TRBV20-1; J: TRBJ2-1; CDR3: CSAQNPGRAVVNEQFF; DNA: TGCAGTGCTCAGAACCCCGGGAGGGCCGTGGTGAATGAGCAGTTCTTC
size: few; D: TRBD1; V: TRBV20-1; J: TRBJ1-5; CDR3: CSAKGGQGNQPQHF; DNA: TGCAGTGCTAAAGGCGGACAGGGCAATCAGCCCCAGCATTTT
size: many; D: -; V: TRBV12-3/TRBV12-4; J: TRBJ1-2; CDR3: CASSRTYYGYTF; DNA: TGTGCCAGCAGCAGGACATACTATGGCTACACCTTC
size: -; D: TRBD2; V: TRBV19; J: TRBJ2-7; CDR3: CASSMLAGPYEQYF; DNA: TGTGCCAGTAGTATGCTAGCGGGTCCCTACGAGCAGTACTTC
size: many; D: -; V: TRBV11-2; J: TRBJ2-7; CDR3: CASSLAGKAYEQYF; DNA: TGTGCCAGCAGCTTAGCGGGTAAGGCCTACGAGCAGTACTTC
size: many; D: -; V: TRBV12-5; J: TRBJ2-3; CDR3: CASAPGVGASTDTQYF; DNA: TGTGCTAGTGCCCCGGGGGTGGGGGCAAGCACAGATACGCAGTATTTT
size: many; D: -; V: TRBV3-1; J: TRBJ1-1; CDR3: CASSQEKVGAFF; DNA: TGTGCCAGCAGCCAAGAAAAAGTGGGAGCTTTCTTT
size: many; D: TRBD2; V: TRBV28; J: TRBJ2-4; CDR3: CASRGTSGRAGNIQYF; DNA: TGTGCCAGCAGGGGTACTAGCGGGAGGGCTGGAAACATTCAGTACTTC
size: many; D: -; V: TRBV14; J: TRBJ1-4; CDR3: CASSGRGYREKLFF; DNA: TGTGCCAGCAGCGGGCGAGGGTACCGTGAAAAACTGTTTTTT
size: many; D: -; V: TRBV11-2; J: TRBJ1-6; CDR3: CASREMSSYNSPLHF; DNA: TGTGCCAGCAGGGAGATGAGCTCCTATAATTCACCCCTCCACTTT
size: many; D: TRBD1; V: TRBV6-5; J: TRBJ1-2; CDR3: CASSYGTGAWTYGYTF; DNA: TGTGCCAGCAGTTACGGCACAGGGGCATGGACCTATGGCTACACCTTC
size: many; D: -; V: TRBV5-1; J: TRBJ2-5; CDR3: CASSQTRETQYF; DNA: TGCGCCAGCAGCCAGACCAGGGAGACCCAGTACTTC
size: many; D: TRBD1; V: TRBV27; J: TRBJ2-7; CDR3: CASGGQDSYEQYF; DNA: TGTGCCAGCGGGGGACAGGACTCCTACGAGCAGTACTTC
size: many; D: -; V: TRBV11-2; J: TRBJ1-1; CDR3: CASSFDGGRNTEAFF; DNA: TGTGCCAGCAGCTTTGATGGGGGCCGCAACACTGAAGCTTTCTTT
size: many; D: -; V: TRBV6-2/TRBV6-3; J: TRBJ2-4; CDR3: CASRPGPESYFLAKNIQYF; DNA: TGTGCCAGCAGACCCGGACCTGAATCATATTTTCTAGCCAAAAACATTCAGTACTTC
size: many; D: -; V: TRBV5-1; J: TRBJ2-3; CDR3: CASSTGAGGKDTQYF; DNA: TGCGCCAGCAGCACCGGGGCAGGGGGGAAGGATACGCAGTATTTT